The 18 T cell receptor beta chains below all came from one sample that was sequenced in a study of blood T cell repertoires in COVID-19. Libraries were prepared by immunoSEQ multiplex PCR; TCRdb keeps only in-frame clonotypes and omits some of them. This table holds about 100,000 clones, 85% found once. Sequenced sample: peripheral blood. These receptors originate from a man between 45 and 60 years old with active or convalescent COVID-19.

This clone has more than one count but fewer than ten. V is TRBV1 and J is TRBJ2-1; the D call TRBD2 from the table was never checked on the DNA. TRBV1 constitutes a pseudogene. The CDR3 has 15 residues. The CDR3 DNA is TGCACCAGCCCGGGCGGGGCCACCATGGTGGATGAGCAGTTCTTC. It specifies CTSPGGATMVDEQFF.

The genes are TRBV11-2 and TRBJ1-2; D is uncertain. The germline V gene has CDR1 SGHAT and CDR2 FQNNGV. Trimming removed 5 bases at V and 8 bases at J, with 18 bases between. The CDR3 runs 14 residues. The CDR3 DNA is TGTGCCAGCAGCCGATCTTGGTGGGGAGACGGCTACACCTTC. Protein sequence: CASSRSWWGDGYTF.

Here the CDR3 reads CASSLARTGALRLAGYGELFF. Here the CDR3 DNA reads TGCGCCAGCAGCTTGGCGCGAACGGGGGCGCTTCGGCTAGCGGGCTACGGGGAGCTGTTTTTT. The gene calls are TRBV5-1 and TRBJ2-2, with 8 positions matching TRBD2. The V gene's germline CDR1 is SGHRS and CDR2 YFSETQ. This CDR3 has 21 residues. The ends lost 0 bases at V and 7 bases at J; junction bases unmatched: 23.

The J gene is TRBJ2-7, the V gene TRBV28, with 7 bases aligning to TRBD1. The length of the CDR3 is 14 residues. V lost 5 bases and J lost 7; bases outside the gene matches: 11. Germline loops: CDR1 MDHEN, CDR2 SYDVKM. CDR3 sequence: CASSPDRESVEQYF. The CDR3 DNA is TGTGCCAGCAGTCCTGACAGGGAGTCCGTGGAGCAGTACTTC.

Only one count was recorded for this clone. The chain recombines TRBV25-1 with TRBJ2-7, with TRBD1 matching over 12 bases. V lost 4 bases and J lost 0; bases outside the gene matches: 7. The germline gives CDR1 MGHDK, CDR2 SYGVNS. The CDR3 loop spans 17 amino acids. CDR3 bases: TGTGCCAGCAGTGCACTGGGACAGGGGGCTACCTCCTACGAGCAGTACTTC. This gives the protein CASSALGQGATSYEQYF.

The chain carries TRBV11-3 and TRBJ2-3; a weak D match, TRBD2 (6 bases). Germline V gene data show CDR1 as SGHNT and CDR2 as YENEEA. Trimming pared 2 bases from V and 2 bases from J, leaving 14 bases between. This CDR3 has 16 amino acids. CDR3 in amino acids: CASSLMGGTATDTQYF. The CDR3 DNA reads as TGTGCCAGCAGCTTAATGGGCGGGACCGCCACAGATACGCAGTATTTT.

The chain employs TRBV5-4 and TRBJ1-2; D not resolved. Trimming took 2 bases from V and 6 from J, leaving 14 bases between them. Germline values: CDR1 SGHNT, CDR2 YYREEE (reference sequence). This CDR3 contains 14 residues. The CDR3 loop reads CASSFGGRSDGYTF. CDR3 nucleotides: TGTGCCAGCAGCTTTGGCGGGCGAAGCGATGGCTACACCTTC.

CDR3 DNA sequence: TGTGCCTGGAGTGTTGGCAGCGTCAATCAGCCCCAGCATTTT. Its protein product is CAWSVGSVNQPQHF. V gene TRBV30 combines with J gene TRBJ1-5; D is undetermined. The CDR3 contains 14 residues. In germline, CDR1 is GTSNPN, CDR2 SVGIG (reference sequence). Trimming removed 0 bases at V and 3 bases at J, with 9 bases between. Full variable domain (remainder filled in from reference TRBV30 and TRBJ1-5): SQTIHQWPATLVQPVGSPLSLECTVEGTSNPNLYWYRQAAGRGLQLLFYSVGIGQISSEVPQNLSASRPQDRQFILSSKKLLLSDSGFYLCAWSVGSVNQPQHFGDGTRLSIL.

The chain links TRBV27 to TRBJ2-3; 10 bases are shared with TRBD2. The germline V gene has CDR1 MNHEY and CDR2 SMNVEV (reference sequence). J lost 2 bases, V lost 8 bases, and 4 bases had no gene match. The CDR3 spans 14 residues. The DNA for the CDR3 is TGTGCCAGCTTAGCGGGAGGTGTCACAGATACGCAGTATTTT. It yields the protein CASLAGGVTDTQYF.

This clone appeared a single time. This chain uses TRBV3-1 (or the pseudogene TRBV3-2) with TRBJ2-7, with D hard to call. Germline CDR1 LGHDT, CDR2 YNNKEL (reference sequence). Trimming took 1 base from V and 5 from J, leaving 6 bases between them. The CDR3 runs 12 residues. The CDR3 DNA sequence: TGTGCCAGCAGCCAAGGTCGGGACGAGCAGTACTTC. Protein sequence: CASSQGRDEQYF.

J is TRBJ2-6 and V is TRBV6-2 or TRBV6-3; TRBD1 matches at 8 bases. The CDR3 covers 17 residues. With V trimmed by 6 bases and J by 0 bases, 7 bases remained unmatched. CDR1 and CDR2 (germline): MNHEY, SVGEGT. The CDR3 sequence is CASSSGQGTSGANVLTF. The CDR3 bases are TGTGCCAGCAGCTCAGGACAGGGCACCTCTGGGGCCAACGTCCTGACTTTC.

The rearrangement joins TRBV9 to TRBJ2-3; 10 positions agree with TRBD2. The V gene end was trimmed by 0 bases and the J gene end by 3 bases; junction bases not matched to a gene: 4. Germline values: CDR1 SGDLS, CDR2 YYNGEE. The CDR3 length is 16 residues. The CDR3 reads CASSVDYSGGTDTQYF. CDR3 nucleotide sequence: TGTGCCAGCAGCGTAGATTATAGCGGGGGGACAGATACGCAGTATTTT.

Only a few counts were recorded for this clone. The chain carries TRBV19 and TRBJ1-1, with D tentatively TRBD1 (5 bases). Per the germline V gene, CDR1 is LNHDA and CDR2 is SQIVND (reference sequence). The CDR3 is 13 amino acids. V dropped 5 bases and J dropped 4 bases, with 11 bases sitting between them. The CDR3 DNA follows: TGTGCCAGTAGTGTATCTAGGGGCACTGAAGCTTTCTTT. Its translation: CASSVSRGTEAFF.

The CDR3 region has the DNA TGTGCCAGCAGTTTATTGGAGTTCACTGAAGCTTTCTTT. Protein sequence: CASSLLEFTEAFF. V usage is TRBV27 and J usage is TRBJ1-1, with D uncertain. Trimming removed 1 base from V and 4 bases from J, with 7 bases in between. Germline CDR1 MNHEY, CDR2 SMNVEV (reference sequence). The CDR3 covers 13 residues.

The chain recombines TRBV18 with TRBJ2-2, with D possibly TRBD2 on 6 matching bases. Germline-derived CDR1 and CDR2 are KGHSH and LQKENI. V shed 1 base and J shed 3 bases, with 9 bases lying between them. The CDR3 runs 15 residues. The CDR3 spells CASSPLGSDTGELFF. The CDR3 nucleotides are TGTGCCAGCTCACCACTCGGGAGCGACACCGGGGAGCTGTTTTTT.

The chain uses TRBV24-1 and TRBJ2-2; 7 bases align to TRBD1. The CDR3 extends over 14 amino acids. Germline assignment: CDR1 KGHDR and CDR2 SFDVKD. V shed 9 bases, J shed 0 bases, and the junction held 3 bases outside the gene matches. The CDR3 DNA reads as TGTGCCACCGGGACAGTCGCGAACACCGGGGAGCTGTTTTTT. This encodes CATGTVANTGELFF.

The DNA of the CDR3 is TGTGCCAGCACCCCGACAGGGGGTTTGAACACTGAAGCTTTCTTT. Translation: CASTPTGGLNTEAFF. This chain uses TRBV28 with TRBJ1-1; TRBD1 aligns across 9 bases. Germline V gene data show CDR1 as MDHEN and CDR2 as SYDVKM. The J segment lost 0 bases and the V segment lost 7 bases, leaving 6 bases of the junction unmatched. The CDR3 is 15 amino acids. The full variable domain, with the rest looked up from reference TRBV28 and TRBJ1-1, is DVKVTQSSRYLVKRTGEKVFLECVQDMDHENMFWYRQDPGLGLRLIYFSYDVKMKEKGDIPEGYSVSREKKERFSLILESASTNQTSMYLCASTPTGGLNTEAFFGQGTRLTVV.

This clone appeared once. This chain links TRBV7-9 with TRBJ2-3, with 11 bases aligning to TRBD2. The CDR3 spans 17 residues. J was trimmed by 2 bases and V by 3 bases; bases with no gene match: 7. Germline CDR1 and CDR2: SEHNR and FQNEAQ (reference sequence). The CDR3 DNA reads TGTGCCAGCAGCTTTCCCGGGACTAGCGGCAACACAGATACGCAGTATTTT. Translating it yields CASSFPGTSGNTDTQYF.